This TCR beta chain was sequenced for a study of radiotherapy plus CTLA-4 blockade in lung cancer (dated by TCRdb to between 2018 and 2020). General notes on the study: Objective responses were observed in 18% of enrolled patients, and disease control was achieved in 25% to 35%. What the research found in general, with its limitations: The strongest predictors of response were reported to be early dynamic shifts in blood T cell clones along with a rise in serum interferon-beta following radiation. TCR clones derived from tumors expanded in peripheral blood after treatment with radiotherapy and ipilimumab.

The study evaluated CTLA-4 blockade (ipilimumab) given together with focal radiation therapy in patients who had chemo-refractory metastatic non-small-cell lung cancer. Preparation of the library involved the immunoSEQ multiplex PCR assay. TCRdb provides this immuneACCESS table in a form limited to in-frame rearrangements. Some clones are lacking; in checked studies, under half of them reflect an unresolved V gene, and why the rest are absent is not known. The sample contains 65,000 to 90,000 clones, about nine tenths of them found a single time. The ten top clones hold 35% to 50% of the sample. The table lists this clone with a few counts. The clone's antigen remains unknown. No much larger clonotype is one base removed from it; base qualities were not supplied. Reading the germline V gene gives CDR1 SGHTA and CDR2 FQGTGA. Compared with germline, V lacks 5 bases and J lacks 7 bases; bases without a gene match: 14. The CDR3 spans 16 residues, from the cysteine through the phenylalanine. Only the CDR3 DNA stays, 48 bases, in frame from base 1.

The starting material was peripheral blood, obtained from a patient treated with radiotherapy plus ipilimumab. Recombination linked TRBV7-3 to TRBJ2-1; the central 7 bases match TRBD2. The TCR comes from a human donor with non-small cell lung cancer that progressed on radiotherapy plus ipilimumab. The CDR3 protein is CASSRFGLVGGNEQFF. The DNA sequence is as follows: TGTGCCAGCAGCCGATTCGGACTAGTCGGGGGGAATGAGCAGTTCTTC.